This TCR beta chain appears in the sequencing data of a study of radiation and T cells in renal cell carcinoma. General study points: Without pretreatment biopsies, baseline tumor clonotype presence was undetermined.

Details on this clone: Its antigen is still unknown.

The germline V and J ends were trimmed by 6 bases and 7 bases, with 15 bases remaining between them. Germline V gives CDR1 SNHLY, CDR2 FYNNEI. CDR3 length: 13 amino acids. Time point indicated: baseline pretreatment blood. As to treatment: 15 Gy SBRT to primary tumor, nephrectomy 4 weeks later. Serial blood draws occurred at baseline and 2 and 4 weeks post-SBRT. The patient's renal cell carcinoma had clear cell pathology. Sequencing used immunoSEQ multiplex PCR; TCRdb keeps in-frame clones, though not all of them. The sample shows 130,000 or so clones, 83% of them seen only once. The sequence was collected from a woman between 45 and 60 years old with renal cell carcinoma. This sequence joins TRBV2 and TRBJ1-1, with a weak D call TRBD1 (6 bases). This sample comprised blood, obtained from a patient whose treatment included radiotherapy and nephrectomy. The CDR3 sequence is CASSAGTQGEAFF. Here the CDR3 DNA reads TGTGCCAGCAGCGCCGGGACACAAGGTGAAGCTTTCTTT.